This is a list of T cell receptor beta chains from one sample in a study of T cell repertoires in cytomegalovirus infection. TCRdb ran MiXCR on the reads and lists one entry per CDR3 protein. The repertoire holds around 430,000 distinct CDR3 sequences, with approximately 46% as singletons. No antigen is known for these receptors. Sequenced here: cultured PBMCs, sampled from culture after CMV antigen stimulation. Every receptor here comes from a human donor in good health (CMV status not recorded). Some clones in this sample may be carry-over from other donors' samples. Both conserved end residues are part of each CDR3. The D gene is left open where the match is weak. Clone size, where shown, is once, few, many, or a class for clones that have expanded.

clone_size	d_call	cdr3_length	j_call	v_call	cdr3_nt	cdr3_aa
NA	TRBD1	18	TRBJ2-7	TRBV28	TGTGCCAGCAGTTTATTTCCTCGGGACAGGGGGCGCTCCTACGAGCAGTACTTC	CASSLFPRDRGRSYEQYF
NA	NA	14	TRBJ1-4	TRBV20-1	TGCAGTGCTAGAGTGTTAAGGGTGGGTGAAAAACTGTTTTTT	CSARVLRVGEKLFF
NA	NA	13	TRBJ1-3	TRBV7-2	TGTGCCAGCAGCCCCGTCTTGGGAAACACCATATATTTT	CASSPVLGNTIYF
NA	NA	13	TRBJ2-1	TRBV6-6	TGTGCCAGCGGGGGAAACTCCTACAATGAGCAGTTCTTC	CASGGNSYNEQFF
NA	TRBD2	15	TRBJ2-1	TRBV7-8	TGTGCCAGCAGGGCGGGCGGGAGCTCCTACAATGAGCAGTTCTTC	CASRAGGSSYNEQFF
few	TRBD1	15	TRBJ1-4	TRBV12-3/TRBV12-4	TGTGCCAGCAGTTTGGGGACAGGGAAAATTGAAAAACTGTTTTTT	CASSLGTGKIEKLFF
NA	NA	15	TRBJ2-3	TRBV7-6	TGTGCCAGCAGCTTGAGGCCGAGGGACACAGATACGCAGTATTTT	CASSLRPRDTDTQYF
NA	NA	14	TRBJ1-3	TRBV3-1	TGTGCCAGCAGCCGCAGGAACCCTGGAAACACCATATATTTT	CASSRRNPGNTIYF
once	NA	16	TRBJ2-7	TRBV7-4	TGTGCCAGCAGCTTAAGAGGGGCAGGGAAGGAGTACGAGCAGTACTTC	CASSLRGAGKEYEQYF
few	NA	13	TRBJ1-1	TRBV7-6	TGTGCCAGCAGCCCTACTGGACCCGGGAGAGCTTTCTTT	CASSPTGPGRAFF
NA	NA	13	TRBJ2-7	TRBV7-9	TGTGCCAGCAGCTTAGTACAGGCGTACGAGCAGTACTTC	CASSLVQAYEQYF
few	NA	15	TRBJ1-5	TRBV12-3/TRBV12-4	TGTGCCAGCAGTCTATGGCCGGGGGGCAATCAGCCCCAGCATTTT	CASSLWPGGNQPQHF
NA	NA	15	TRBJ2-1	TRBV2	TGTGCCAGCAGTGAAGATTTGGCCTCTTACAATGAGCAGTTCTTC	CASSEDLASYNEQFF
few	TRBD2	17	TRBJ2-7	TRBV7-6	TGTGCCAGCAGCTTAGAATTCGGCGCTAGCGGGGTCCACGAGCAGTACTTC	CASSLEFGASGVHEQYF
NA	NA	12	TRBJ2-1	TRBV12-3/TRBV12-4	TGTGCCAGCAGTTTGGGTTTCAGAGAGCAGTTCTTC	CASSLGFREQFF
NA	NA	16	TRBJ2-3	TRBV5-4	TGTGCCAGCAGCGGAAAGAGGGGGTCAGTGACAGATACGCAGTATTTT	CASSGKRGSVTDTQYF
NA	NA	15	TRBJ2-7	TRBV2	TGTGCCAGCCGGCCAGGCCTAGCGAGCTCCTACGAGCAGTACTTC	CASRPGLASSYEQYF
once	NA	13	TRBJ2-7	TRBV12-3/TRBV12-4	TGTGCCAGCAGTTTAAGCCGCATCTACGAGCAGTACTTC	CASSLSRIYEQYF
NA	NA	11	TRBJ2-1	TRBV29-1	TGCAGCGGGCAGGGAGCCAATGAGCAGTTCTTC	CSGQGANEQFF
few	NA	15	TRBJ1-1	TRBV7-9	TGTGCCAGCAGCTTTTATGGGGGCATGGGAACTGAAGCTTTCTTT	CASSFYGGMGTEAFF
many	NA	14	TRBJ1-6	TRBV7-2	TGTGCCAGCAGTCCGAGCTCCTATAATTCACCCCTCCACTTT	CASSPSSYNSPLHF
NA	TRBD1	15	TRBJ1-2	TRBV11-2	TGTGCCAGCAGCCGGTTAAGGGGGCCGGCGGGCGGCTACACCTTC	CASSRLRGPAGGYTF
NA	TRBD2	16	TRBJ2-7	TRBV6-1	TGTGCCAGCAGTGAAATTCGGCTAGCGGGAGCCCACGAGCAGTACTTC	CASSEIRLAGAHEQYF
few	NA	15	TRBJ2-7	TRBV7-2	TGTGCCAGCAGCTTGGGGCCCGCTCGGAGGTACGAGCAGTACTTC	CASSLGPARRYEQYF
few	TRBD2	20	TRBJ2-3	TRBV27	TGTGCCAGCAGCCGGACTAGCGGGAGGGCCTTCAACACCCCCACAGATACGCAGTATTTT	CASSRTSGRAFNTPTDTQYF
NA	TRBD2	15	TRBJ2-3	TRBV7-8	TGTGCCAGCAGCTTGGTAGCGGGAGAGACAGATACGCAGTATTTT	CASSLVAGETDTQYF
NA	NA	15	TRBJ1-3	TRBV12-3/TRBV12-4	TGTGCCAGCAGTTTCGGACGACTCTCTGGAAACACCATATATTTT	CASSFGRLSGNTIYF
NA	NA	14	TRBJ2-7	TRBV11-2	TGTGCCAGCAGCTTATGGGGGCCTACCTACGAGCAGTACTTC	CASSLWGPTYEQYF
few	NA	13	TRBJ1-4	TRBV12-3/TRBV12-4	TGTGCCAGCAGTCTGGGTCAAACTGGAAAACTGTTTTTT	CASSLGQTGKLFF
NA	TRBD1	17	TRBJ2-7	TRBV7-9	TGTGCCAGCGCCCCTGGTCAGGGACAGCGGTATACTGTGGAGCAGTACTTC	CASAPGQGQRYTVEQYF
NA	NA	13	TRBJ2-5	TRBV7-8	TGTGCCAGCAGCTTACGATTCCAAGGGACCCAGTACTTC	CASSLRFQGTQYF